This T cell receptor (beta chain) came from a study of a mutant IDH1 vaccine in newly diagnosed glioma. About the study: Either 4-6 weeks after radiotherapy alone or alongside temozolomide, vaccination was begun. Of the patients given treatment, approximately 60% were male and around 38% were female, and a mean age of about 40 years was recorded.

V was clipped by 1 base and J by 4 bases; unmatched bases: 6. Germline CDR1 reads SGHRS; CDR2 reads YFSETQ. The CDR3 is made up of 15 amino acids. Time point described: week 5, during vaccination. The vaccine gave 300 ug of a 20-mer mutant IDH1 peptide subcutaneously per dose. The donor cohort comprised cases of new WHO grade 3 or 4 IDH1-mutant, ATRX-lost astrocytoma. Findings and limits, study-wide: There seemed to be no relation between pseudoprogression and changes in top peripheral T cell clonotypes.

Assay used: immunoSEQ multiplex PCR; TCRdb lists only in-frame clones, some missing. The top ten hold around 3.4% of the sample, which has under 70,000 clones, around 81% seen once. Concerning this clone itself: The antigen remains undetermined.

This clonotype was obtained from a man between 25 and 39 years old with glioma. The sample consisted of PBMCs, taken from a glioma patient whose treatment included an IDH1 peptide vaccine. The chain has TRBV5-1 and TRBJ1-1, with 8 positions matching TRBD1. CDR3 nucleotides: TGCGCCAGCAGCTTGATACAGGGGGTGGCCACTGAAGCTTTCTTT. Amino acid sequence: CASSLIQGVATEAFF.